The 14 T cell receptor beta chains below were found in one sample sequenced in a study of shared clonotypes between healthy human individuals. Using immunoSEQ multiplex PCR, the repertoire was profiled, and TCRdb retains in-frame clones only, with some absent. The repertoire holds a few hundred thousand clones, with around 95% as singletons. Cells designated naive CD8 were CD45RO-negative and were positively selected for CCR7, with terminally differentiated effector memory CD45RA+ cells excluded. The sample taken for sequencing was naive CD8+ T cells sorted from blood. All receptors derive from a woman aged 25-40 years in good health.

This chain links TRBV11-2 with TRBJ2-1; possibly TRBD1 for D (6 bases). Germline V gives CDR1 SGHAT, CDR2 FQNNGV. The CDR3 runs to 15 residues. Trimming cost V 0 bases and J 5 bases, with 11 bases left between them. Here the CDR3 DNA reads TGTGCCAGCAGCTTAGATTTGGACAGCCACAATGAGCAGTTCTTC. This translates into CASSLDLDSHNEQFF.

This chain connects TRBV5-1 to TRBJ1-1; TRBD1 is a possible D gene (6 bases). Germline V gene lookup returns CDR1 SGHRS and CDR2 YFSETQ. Trimming removed 0 bases from V and 5 bases from J, with 11 bases in between. This CDR3 has 14 amino acids. The CDR3 reads CASSLAGALTEAFF. The CDR3 coding sequence is TGCGCCAGCAGCTTGGCAGGGGCGCTGACTGAAGCTTTCTTT. Full variable domain (missing parts from reference TRBV5-1 and TRBJ1-1): KAGVTQTPRYLIKTRGQQVTLSCSPISGHRSVSWYQQTPGQGLQFLFEYFSETQRNKGNFPGRFSGRQFSNSRSEMNVSTLELGDSALYLCASSLAGALTEAFFGQGTRLTVV.

The chain recombines TRBV5-4 with TRBJ1-1, with D unresolved. V lost 3 bases and J 6 bases, leaving 9 bases between the germline ends. This CDR3 spans 12 amino acids. CDR1 and CDR2 (germline): SGHNT, YYREEE (reference sequence). CDR3 nucleotide sequence: TGTGCCAGCAGCTCCGACGGGCCTGAAGCTTTCTTT. It is translated as CASSSDGPEAFF.

The genes are TRBV2 and TRBJ2-7; 10 bases fit TRBD1. The trim removed 6 bases at V and 5 bases at J, leaving 4 bases unmatched. Germline-derived CDR1 and CDR2 are SNHLY and FYNNEI. This CDR3 spans 13 amino acids. The DNA of the CDR3 is TGTGCCAGCAGGGACAGGGGGGAGGACGAGCAGTACTTC. Its protein product is CASRDRGEDEQYF.

V is TRBV2 and J is TRBJ1-5; TRBD1 agrees at 12 bases. Trimming took 7 bases from V and 7 from J; bases not matched to a gene: 11. Germline lookup yields CDR1 SNHLY and CDR2 FYNNEI. The CDR3 consists of 16 residues. CDR3 amino acids: CASTEGDRGLGQPQHF. The CDR3, as DNA: TGTGCCAGCACCGAAGGGGACAGGGGGCTTGGGCAGCCCCAGCATTTT. Together with reference TRBV2 and TRBJ1-5, the CDR3 gives the full variable domain: EPEVTQTPSHQVTQMGQEVILRCVPISNHLYFYWYRQILGQKVEFLVSFYNNEISEKSEIFDDQFSVERPDGSNFTLKIRSTKLEDSAMYFCASTEGDRGLGQPQHFGDGTRLSIL.

The rearrangement joins TRBV28 to TRBJ1-3; TRBD1 matches 8 bases. The CDR3 totals 17 residues. Germline CDR1 MDHEN, CDR2 SYDVKM. V shed 6 bases and J 4 bases; nucleotides not matched to a gene: 14. The CDR3 DNA reads TGTGCCAGCAGCCATCCCGACCCAGGGGGCTCGGGAAACACCATATATTTT. This translates into CASSHPDPGGSGNTIYF.

The chain is built from TRBV27 and TRBJ2-2, with a possible D match to TRBD2 (5 bases). The CDR3 loop spans 16 amino acids. Trimming left V 2 bases short and J 5 bases short, with 15 bases between. The germline V gene encodes CDR1 MNHEY and CDR2 SMNVEV (reference sequence). CDR3: CASSLDPGPGTGELFF. DNA for the CDR3: TGTGCCAGCAGTTTAGACCCAGGTCCGGGGACCGGGGAGCTGTTTTTT.

As concerns this clone: Distinct nucleotide sequences in the sample also encode this CDR3. The V call is TRBV11-2, the J call TRBJ2-7; no clear D. The V gene lost 0 bases and the J gene lost 3 bases, with 3 bases spanning the gap. The CDR3 spans 12 residues. CDR1 is SGHAT, CDR2 FQNNGV, per germline. The CDR3 spells CASSLDRYEQYF. CDR3 DNA: TGTGCCAGCAGCTTAGATCGCTACGAGCAGTACTTC.

The gene calls are TRBV29-1 and TRBJ2-7, with 9 positions matching TRBD2. The J segment lost 2 bases and the V segment lost 5 bases, leaving 7 bases of the junction unmatched. The CDR3 totals 14 residues. Germline V gives CDR1 SQVTM, CDR2 ANQGSEA. Written as DNA, the CDR3 is TGCAGCGTTTACCCCGTAGCGGGAGCCTACGAGCAGTACTTC. It encodes CSVYPVAGAYEQYF.

This clone was seen just once. The chain recombines TRBV27 with TRBJ2-5; D is perhaps TRBD2 (5 bases). The DNA end favors TRBJ2-7, so the J call may be wrong. CDR3 length equals 15 residues. Germline V gene lookup returns CDR1 MNHEY and CDR2 SMNVEV (reference sequence). The CDR3 nucleotides are TGTGCCAGCAGTTTTAATCTAGGCGGGCCCTACGAGCAGTACTTC. Protein: CASSFNLGGPYEQYF.

The V and J genes are TRBV6-1 and TRBJ2-2, with no clear D. The germline V and J ends were trimmed by 7 bases and 4 bases, with 10 bases remaining between them. The CDR3 loop spans 13 amino acids. The germline V gene encodes CDR1 MNHNS and CDR2 SASEGT. The CDR3 region is CASTFAATGELFF. The CDR3 DNA follows: TGTGCCAGCACTTTCGCAGCCACCGGGGAGCTGTTTTTT.

The rearrangement joins TRBV5-6 to TRBJ2-7; 8 nucleotides agree with TRBD1. The CDR3 contains 12 residues. The V and J ends lost 9 bases and 6 bases, in that order; junction bases with no gene match: 8. In germline, CDR1 is SGHDT, CDR2 YYEEEE. For the CDR3, the DNA is TGTGCCACCTGGACAGGGAATGGCGAGCAGTACTTC. Residues: CATWTGNGEQYF.

The genes are TRBV4-1 and TRBJ2-2, with no clear D. Germline V CDR1 and CDR2: MGHRA, YSYEKL. This CDR3 comprises 14 residues. Trimming left V 4 bases short and J 3 bases short, with 9 bases between. CDR3 amino acids: CASSPRFDTGELFF. CDR3 DNA sequence: TGCGCCAGCAGCCCCCGATTCGACACCGGGGAGCTGTTTTTT.

The chain is built from TRBV14 and TRBJ2-5; D is possibly TRBD2 (6 bases). This CDR3 comprises 13 residues. V lost 6 bases and J 2 bases, leaving 10 bases between the germline ends. Germline assignment: CDR1 SGHDN and CDR2 FVKESK. CDR3: CASRDAGQETQYF. The DNA of the CDR3 is TGTGCCAGCAGGGATGCGGGACAAGAGACCCAGTACTTC.